These 31 T cell receptor beta chains were sequenced from one sample in a study of early T cells in non-severe SARS-CoV-2 infection. TCRdb independently ran MiXCR on the 5' RACE reads; one entry per CDR3 protein. Of roughly 47,000 distinct CDR3 sequences detected, 20% to 25% appear once; the ten largest clones hold 4.6%. Sequencing was performed on whole blood, taken at baseline. These receptors came from an adult who was a healthcare worker with PCR-confirmed SARS-CoV-2 infection or an uninfected control (not recorded which).

This clonotype was observed a handful of times. V gene TRBV24-1 combines with J gene TRBJ1-5; tentative D call: TRBD1 (5 bases). The CDR3 consists of 17 residues. Germline V CDR1 and CDR2: KGHDR, SFDVKD. Trimming cost V 1 base and J 5 bases, with 17 bases left between them. The CDR3: CATSDFPRRDPDQPQHF. CDR3 DNA: TGTGCCACCAGTGATTTTCCCCGCAGGGACCCAGATCAGCCCCAGCATTTT.

There are a few counts of this clonotype. The chain recombines TRBV12-5 with TRBJ1-1; no definite D call. V was shortened by 2 bases and J by 2 bases, with 6 bases between the two germline ends. Germline V gene data show CDR1 as LGHNT and CDR2 as FRNRAP. This CDR3 is built from 13 residues. The CDR3 DNA reads TGTGCTAGTGGTTTGCCCCCAAACACTGAAGCTTTCTTT. Protein sequence: CASGLPPNTEAFF.

This clonotype was seen a handful of times. The CDR3 loop reads CASSLTGASNQPQHF. As DNA, the CDR3 is TGTGCCAGCAGCCTGACAGGGGCTAGCAATCAGCCCCAGCATTTT. V and J are TRBV7-3 and TRBJ1-5; TRBD1 matches 8 bases. This CDR3 has 15 amino acids. CDR1 is SGHTA and CDR2 is FQGTGA in the germline V gene. V lost 5 bases, J lost 0 bases, and 3 bases stayed unmatched.

This chain links TRBV3-1 with TRBJ2-2; the D is unclear. Trimming left V 0 bases short and J 8 bases short, with 1 base between. The CDR3 sequence is 11 residues long. CDR1 is LGHDT, CDR2 YNNKEL, per germline (reference sequence). The CDR3 spells CASSQEGELFF. The CDR3 DNA sequence: TGTGCCAGCAGCCAAGAGGGGGAGCTGTTTTTT.

This clonotype was observed many times. The chain links TRBV20-1 to TRBJ2-7; 13 bases fit TRBD2. Germline V gene lookup returns CDR1 DFQATT and CDR2 SNEGSKA (reference sequence). The CDR3 has 15 amino acids. J lost 2 bases, V lost 0 bases, and 1 base had no gene match. As DNA, the CDR3 is TGCAGTGCTAGAGACGGACTAGCGGGGGCCTACGAGCAGTACTTC. Its protein product is CSARDGLAGAYEQYF.

This clonotype was seen only a few times. The chain links TRBV11-2 to TRBJ2-2; D is uncertain. CDR3 length equals 15 residues. CDR1 is SGHAT and CDR2 is FQNNGV in the germline V gene. Trimming removed 3 bases from V and 0 bases from J, with 8 bases in between. The CDR3 DNA reads TGTGCCAGCAGCTTCGTGGCCTCGAACACCGGGGAGCTGTTTTTT. This gives the protein CASSFVASNTGELFF.

In its sample, this clonotype was seen a few times. The chain uses TRBV12-3 or TRBV12-4 and TRBJ2-7, with D perhaps TRBD2 (6 bases). The CDR3 runs 16 residues. V gave up 1 base and J gave up 6 bases, with 19 bases separating them. The CDR3 spells CASSLGPGTENVEQYF. CDR3 nucleotides: TGTGCCAGCAGTTTAGGGCCCGGGACTGAGAATGTCGAGCAGTACTTC.

This chain uses TRBV12-3 or TRBV12-4 with TRBJ2-3, with D unclear. Trimming stripped 3 bases from V and 1 base from J, with 11 bases between. The CDR3 spans 15 residues. The CDR3 DNA follows: TGTGCCAGCAGTTTGGGCGGTCTAGGCACAGATACGCAGTATTTT. This gives the protein CASSLGGLGTDTQYF.

This clonotype has more than one count but fewer than ten. The V gene is TRBV6-2 or TRBV6-3, the J gene TRBJ2-7; unclear D gene. This CDR3 contains 13 residues. From germline, CDR1 is MNHEY and CDR2 SVGEGT. The V gene lost 2 bases and the J gene lost 5 bases, with 10 bases spanning the gap. This CDR3 is CASSYPARDEQYF. The CDR3 DNA reads TGTGCCAGCAGTTACCCCGCGAGAGACGAGCAGTACTTC.

In its sample, this clonotype was seen many times. This chain uses TRBV25-1 with TRBJ1-2, with D possibly being TRBD1 (6 bases). V was clipped by 2 bases and J by 2 bases, with 15 bases between them. In germline, CDR1 is MGHDK, CDR2 SYGVNS. The CDR3 has 16 residues. The CDR3 loop reads CASSETTGYGNYGYTF. In DNA form, the CDR3 reads TGTGCCAGCAGTGAAACTACAGGGTACGGCAACTATGGCTACACCTTC.

This chain uses TRBV5-4 with TRBJ2-3; no clear D. The CDR3 sequence is 15 residues long. The germline V gene encodes CDR1 SGHNT and CDR2 YYREEE (reference sequence). With 2 bases removed from V and 4 bases from J, the gap between germline ends came to 14 bases. CDR3: CASSFGLRPPDTQYF. The CDR3 nucleotides read TGTGCCAGCAGCTTCGGTCTCCGCCCCCCAGATACGCAGTATTTT. Together with reference TRBV5-4 and TRBJ2-3, the CDR3 gives the full variable domain: ETGVTQSPTHLIKTRGQQVTLRCSSQSGHNTVSWYQQALGQGPQFIFQYYREEENGRGNFPPRFSGLQFPNYSSELNVNALELDDSALYLCASSFGLRPPDTQYFGPGTRLTVL.

The genes are TRBV6-6 and TRBJ1-2, with D unresolved. This CDR3 has 16 amino acids. In germline, CDR1 is MNHNY, CDR2 SVGAGI (reference sequence). V was shortened by 7 bases and J by 2 bases, with 20 bases between the two germline ends. In nucleotides, the CDR3 is TGTGCCAGCAACGTCCCATCCGGGCCCCTGAACTATGGCTACACCTTC. As protein: CASNVPSGPLNYGYTF.

In its sample, this clonotype was seen a few times. This rearrangement joins TRBV2 to TRBJ2-1; D possibly corresponds to TRBD1 (5 bases). CDR1 is SNHLY, CDR2 FYNNEI, per germline. The V end was cut by 6 bases, the J end by 4 bases, with 13 bases between. CDR3 size: 14 residues. The CDR3 sequence is CASSRQQAYNEQFF. Here the CDR3 DNA reads TGTGCCAGCAGCCGACAGCAGGCATACAATGAGCAGTTCTTC.

Concerning this clonotype: At one of its ends the junction is not consistent with the germline gene, which may arise from a read error. The chain couples TRBV7-7 to TRBJ2-3; D uncertain. The CDR3 is 13 amino acids. Germline V gene sequence: CDR1 SSHAT, CDR2 FNYEAQ (reference sequence). CDR3 sequence: CASSLDGLDTQYF. CDR3 nucleotide sequence: TGTGCTAGCAGCTTAGATGGGTTAGATACGCAGTATTTT.

This chain uses TRBV6-2 or TRBV6-3 with TRBJ2-5; TRBD1 matches at 10 bases. Germline CDR1 reads MNHEY; CDR2 reads SVGEGT. This CDR3 spans 14 amino acids. After removal of 10 bases from V and 4 bases from J, the junction contained 9 bases not matched to a gene. In DNA form, the CDR3 reads TGTGCCACCACCCGGGACAGGGGATCAGAGACCCAGTACTTC. It encodes CATTRDRGSETQYF.

The rearrangement links TRBV4-3 to TRBJ2-2; the match to TRBD2 covers 10 bases. Germline assignment: CDR1 LGHNA and CDR2 YSLEER. This CDR3 contains 16 residues. Trimming at V came to 4 bases and at J to 6 bases, leaving 8 bases not matched to a gene. DNA of the CDR3: TGCGCCAGCAGCCCCTTAGCGGGGGGCTCCCCCGGGGAGCTGTTTTTT. It is translated as CASSPLAGGSPGELFF.

The chain joins TRBV12-3 or TRBV12-4 to TRBJ1-2, with D hard to call. The ends were cut back, 10 bases at V and 6 bases at J, with 9 bases in the middle. CDR3 length: 10 amino acids. CDR3 in amino acids: CAILSNGYTF. In DNA form, the CDR3 reads TGTGCCATCCTCTCCAATGGCTACACCTTC.

This sequence joins TRBV6-6 and TRBJ1-5; the match to TRBD1 covers 7 bases. Germline CDR1 MNHNY, CDR2 SVGAGI (reference sequence). The CDR3 has 15 residues. V trimming: 0 bases; J trimming: 4 bases; junction bases outside the gene matches: 3. CDR3 sequence: CASSYSGGRNQPQHF. For the CDR3, the DNA is TGTGCCAGCAGTTACTCAGGGGGCCGTAATCAGCCCCAGCATTTT.

This clonotype has a count of ten or more. The chain is built from TRBV9 and TRBJ2-1, with a tentative D call TRBD1 (5 bases). V lost 0 bases and J 2 bases, leaving 12 bases between the germline ends. Looked up from germline, CDR1 is SGDLS and CDR2 is YYNGEE. This CDR3 is 16 amino acids long. Here the CDR3 DNA reads TGTGCCAGCAGCGTAGGGGGCAGGTCTACCTACAATGAGCAGTTCTTC. Its translation: CASSVGGRSTYNEQFF.

The genes are TRBV7-2 and TRBJ1-6; D perhaps matches TRBD1 (5 bases). Trimming took off 3 bases at V and 8 bases at J, with 17 bases between the two ends. Per germline, CDR1 SGHTA and CDR2 FQGNSA. This CDR3 has 16 amino acids. CDR3 nucleotide sequence: TGTGCCAGCAGCTTTCTTACAGGTCGTGTCGATTCACCCCTCCACTTT. Translation gives CASSFLTGRVDSPLHF.

The rearrangement uses TRBV3-1 and TRBJ1-3; D might be TRBD1 (5 bases). In germline, CDR1 is LGHDT, CDR2 YNNKEL (reference sequence). V shed 4 bases and J shed 4 bases, with 11 bases lying between them. CDR3 length: 14 amino acids. The CDR3, as DNA: TGTGCCAGCAGCCGCTCCGGGGGAGGAAACACCATATATTTT. Translating it yields CASSRSGGGNTIYF.

This chain connects TRBV7-2 to TRBJ2-3; the D is unclear. CDR3 length: 14 amino acids. Trimming shortened V by 2 bases and J by 1 base, and 7 bases separated the two germline ends. Looked up from germline, CDR1 is SGHTA and CDR2 is FQGNSA. The CDR3 sequence: CASSLSSGTDTQYF. In DNA form, the CDR3 reads TGTGCCAGCAGCTTATCAAGTGGCACAGATACGCAGTATTTT.

This clonotype was counted only a few times. The chain employs TRBV9 and TRBJ2-3; 8 bases are shared with TRBD2. This CDR3 contains 16 residues. J lost 2 bases, V lost 2 bases, and 7 bases had no gene match. From germline, CDR1 is SGDLS and CDR2 YYNGEE. The CDR3 DNA is TGTGCCAGCAGCGTTGGCGGGGGGCCTTTCACAGATACGCAGTATTTT. Translating it yields CASSVGGGPFTDTQYF.

This chain connects TRBV3-1 to TRBJ1-6, with unresolved D. V dropped 0 bases and J dropped 7 bases, with 7 bases sitting between them. Germline lookup yields CDR1 LGHDT and CDR2 YNNKEL (reference sequence). This CDR3 has 14 amino acids. In DNA form, the CDR3 reads TGTGCCAGCAGCCAAGACCCCGGGAATTCACCCCTCCACTTT. Translated: CASSQDPGNSPLHF.

This clonotype was recorded a few times. The rearrangement joins TRBV12-3 or TRBV12-4 to TRBJ1-2, with D hard to call. Trimming cost V 1 base and J 6 bases, with 6 bases left between them. This CDR3 region has 12 residues. The CDR3 here is CASSLEGDGYTF. CDR3 bases: TGTGCCAGCAGTTTAGAGGGTGATGGCTACACCTTC.

This clonotype was detected ten times or more. The genes are TRBV27 and TRBJ2-7; D gene ambiguous. Germline lookup yields CDR1 MNHEY and CDR2 SMNVEV (reference sequence). The CDR3 extends over 13 amino acids. The germline V and J ends were trimmed by 2 bases and 3 bases, with 8 bases remaining between them. CDR3 region: CASSLGTDYEQYF. Here the CDR3 DNA reads TGTGCCAGCAGTTTAGGAACCGACTACGAGCAGTACTTC.

The J gene is TRBJ1-1, the V gene TRBV4-2, with D possibly TRBD1 on 5 matching bases. The CDR3 runs 15 residues. Trimming left V 4 bases short and J 1 base short, with 13 bases between. CDR1 LGHNA and CDR2 YNFKEQ come from the germline V gene. Here the CDR3 reads CASSPRVVTNTEAFF. The CDR3 DNA reads as TGTGCCAGCAGCCCCAGGGTCGTAACGAACACTGAAGCTTTCTTT.

V usage is TRBV6-1 and J usage is TRBJ2-2; 13 bases are a match to TRBD2. Trimming cost V 7 bases and J 5 bases; bases outside gene matches: 4. CDR3 length equals 15 residues. Germline V gives CDR1 MNHNS, CDR2 SASEGT. The CDR3 here is CASKPGLAGTGELFF. The CDR3 DNA sequence: TGTGCCAGCAAGCCGGGACTAGCGGGAACCGGGGAGCTGTTTTTT.

This clonotype was recorded a few times. This chain joins TRBV5-4 and TRBJ1-1; D not resolved. In germline, CDR1 is SGHNT, CDR2 YYREEE (reference sequence). V was pared by 2 bases and J by 2 bases, with 7 bases between. This CDR3 comprises 13 residues. CDR3 sequence reads: CASSFQINTEAFF. The CDR3 coding sequence is TGTGCCAGCAGCTTTCAGATCAACACTGAAGCTTTCTTT.

In regard to this clonotype: A much more abundant neighbour one base away suggests this may be a read error. The V and J genes are TRBV11-2 and TRBJ2-3; D may be TRBD2 (6 bases). The V and J ends lost 4 bases and 13 bases respectively, with 12 bases between them. CDR1 and CDR2 (germline): SGHAT, FQNNGV. The CDR3 has 11 amino acids. Here the CDR3 reads CASSSGTHKYF. In DNA, the CDR3 is TGTGCCAGCAGCTCAGGGACTCACAAGTATTTT.

The sample holds a few counts of this clonotype. J is TRBJ2-7 and V is TRBV7-9; perhaps D is TRBD1 or TRBD2 (5 bases each). The CDR3 is 13 residues long. Between the trimmed V and J ends, which lost 1 base and 6 bases, there was a span of 10 bases. Germline V gene data show CDR1 as SEHNR and CDR2 as FQNEAQ (reference sequence). CDR3 in amino acids: CASSLGGTGEQYF. Here the CDR3 DNA reads TGTGCCAGCAGCTTAGGGGGGACCGGCGAGCAGTACTTC.